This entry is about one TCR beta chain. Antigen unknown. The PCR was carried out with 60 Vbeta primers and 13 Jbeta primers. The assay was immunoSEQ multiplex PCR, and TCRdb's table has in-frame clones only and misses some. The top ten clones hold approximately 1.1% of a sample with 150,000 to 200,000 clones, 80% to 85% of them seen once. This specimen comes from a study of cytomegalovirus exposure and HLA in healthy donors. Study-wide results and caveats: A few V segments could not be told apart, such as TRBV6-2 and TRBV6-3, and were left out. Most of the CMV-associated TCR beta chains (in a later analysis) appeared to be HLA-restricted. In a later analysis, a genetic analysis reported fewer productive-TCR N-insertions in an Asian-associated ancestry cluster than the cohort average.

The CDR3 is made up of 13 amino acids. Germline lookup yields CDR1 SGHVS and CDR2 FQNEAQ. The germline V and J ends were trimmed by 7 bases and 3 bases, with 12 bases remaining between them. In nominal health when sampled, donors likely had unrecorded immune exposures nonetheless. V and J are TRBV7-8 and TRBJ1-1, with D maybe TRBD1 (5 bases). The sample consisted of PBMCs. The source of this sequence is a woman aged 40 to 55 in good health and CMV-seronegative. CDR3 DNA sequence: TGTGCCAGCATCTGGGGCAGGGACACTGAAGCTTTCTTT. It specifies CASIWGRDTEAFF.